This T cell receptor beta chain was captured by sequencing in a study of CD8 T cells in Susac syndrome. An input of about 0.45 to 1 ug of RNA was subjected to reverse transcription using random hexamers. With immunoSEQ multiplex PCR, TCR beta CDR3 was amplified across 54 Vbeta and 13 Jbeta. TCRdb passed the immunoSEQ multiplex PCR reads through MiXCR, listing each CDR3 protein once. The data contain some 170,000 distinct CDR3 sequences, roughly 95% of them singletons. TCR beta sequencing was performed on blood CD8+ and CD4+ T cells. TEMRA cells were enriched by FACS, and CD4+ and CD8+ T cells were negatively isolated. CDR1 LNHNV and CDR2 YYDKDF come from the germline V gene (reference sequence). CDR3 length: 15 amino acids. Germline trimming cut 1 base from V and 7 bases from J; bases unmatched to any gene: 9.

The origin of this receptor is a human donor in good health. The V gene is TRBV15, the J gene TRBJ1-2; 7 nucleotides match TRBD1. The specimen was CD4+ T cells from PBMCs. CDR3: CATSRVTGVGSGYTF. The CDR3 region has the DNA TGTGCCACCAGCAGAGTAACAGGGGTGGGCTCTGGCTACACCTTC.